This is a list of T cell receptor beta chains from one sample in a study of blood T cells in healthy people across ages. TCRdb re-analysed the 5' RACE reads in MiXCR, keeping a single row per CDR3 protein. This sample has under 2 million distinct CDR3 sequences, with almost 35% found just once. Sequences were obtained from blood. The receptors derive from a woman aged 25 to 39 in good health. Each CDR3 is given with its conserved first and last residue. The D gene is left open where the match is weak. Rows may omit the clone size; those that give it use once, few, many or a size class.

clone size	V gene	D gene	J gene	CDR3 DNA	CDR3 protein
few	TRBV10-3	.	TRBJ1-2	TGTGCCATCAGTGGCCTACTTCGCCATGGCTACACCTTC	CAISGLLRHGYTF
few	TRBV27	.	TRBJ1-5	TGTGCCAGCAGTCCTCTGGAAGGGGTAGGGAATCAGCCCCAGCATTTT	CASSPLEGVGNQPQHF
.	TRBV12-3/TRBV12-4	TRBD2	TRBJ2-3	TGTGCCAGCAGTTTAATTAGCGGGGGGCCTGATACGCAGTATTTT	CASSLISGGPDTQYF
.	TRBV10-3	TRBD2	TRBJ2-1	TGTGCCATCAGTGATAGCGGGAGGCCTGACAATGAGCAGTTCTTC	CAISDSGRPDNEQFF
few	TRBV20-1	.	TRBJ2-7	TGCAGTGCTAGAAAAGGGGGTAGGGAGCAGTACTTC	CSARKGGREQYF
many	TRBV20-1	.	TRBJ2-1	TGCAGTGCGTCACTAGAATACGAGCAGTTCTTC	CSASLEYEQFF
few	TRBV18	.	TRBJ2-1	TGTGCCAGCTCTACTCAGACCCACAATGAGCAGTTCTTC	CASSTQTHNEQFF
many	TRBV29-1	TRBD2	TRBJ2-7	TGCAGCGCTTCTAGCGGGAGGGCCAACGAGCAGTACTTC	CSASSGRANEQYF
few	TRBV6-6	.	TRBJ2-7	TGTGCCAGCAGTTACTTTCAGGGCTACGAGCAGTACTTC	CASSYFQGYEQYF
.	TRBV20-1	.	TRBJ2-5	TGCAGTGCCGGAAATGTGGGAGAGACCCAGTACTTC	CSAGNVGETQYF
.	TRBV29-1	.	TRBJ2-7	TGCAGCGTTGAGGGGGGCACTACCTACGAGCAGTACTTC	CSVEGGTTYEQYF
.	TRBV10-3	TRBD1	TRBJ2-5	TGTGCCGTCAGCCCCGGGACAGGGGGAGGAAGGGAGACCCAGTACTTC	CAVSPGTGGGRETQYF
few	TRBV20-1	.	TRBJ2-6	TGCAGTGTTCGGGCGGGCCGCAGCTCTGGGGCCAACGTCCTGACTTTC	CSVRAGRSSGANVLTF
few	TRBV3-1	.	TRBJ2-7	TGTGCCAGCAGCCAGGGCAACTTCCACGAGCAGTACTTC	CASSQGNFHEQYF
few	TRBV10-3	.	TRBJ2-7	TGTGCCATCGGGATGACCGCCTACGAGCAGTACTTC	CAIGMTAYEQYF
.	TRBV20-1	.	TRBJ1-5	TGCAGTGCTAGAGAAGGGAATAGCAATCAGCCCCAGCATTTT	CSAREGNSNQPQHF
.	TRBV9	TRBD1	TRBJ1-1	TGTGCCAGCAGCGTAGTTGGGTTTGGGACAGCCATGAACACTGAAGCTTTCTTT	CASSVVGFGTAMNTEAFF
many	TRBV20-1	TRBD2	TRBJ2-3	TGCAGCGGGAGCGGGAGGGCTGGTGATACGCAGTATTTT	CSGSGRAGDTQYF
.	TRBV12-3/TRBV12-4	.	TRBJ2-5	TGTGCCAGCAGTTTAAATCCAGGTCGGGAGCAGTACTTC	CASSLNPGREQYF
.	TRBV7-2	TRBD1	TRBJ1-6	TGTGCCAGCAGTTACAGGGGGCAGAGGAATTCACCCCTCCACTTT	CASSYRGQRNSPLHF
.	TRBV3-1	.	TRBJ1-2	TGTGCCAGCAGCCCCACTGCGACCGGTGGAGGCTACACCTTC	CASSPTATGGGYTF
.	TRBV5-1	.	TRBJ2-1	TGCGCCAGCCAAATTAGAGGAGGGGCGGGTGAGCAGTTCTTC	CASQIRGGAGEQFF
.	TRBV7-9	.	TRBJ2-1	TGTGCCAGCAGCTTAGCTAGGAGGAGTTCAGATGAGCAGTCCTTC	CASSLARRSSDEQSF
few	TRBV12-3/TRBV12-4	.	TRBJ1-2	TGTGCCCCCCACCGGGGACTCGGCTACACCTTC	CAPHRGLGYTF
few	TRBV5-1	TRBD1	TRBJ1-4	TGCGCCAGCAGCACTCTCCCGGGACAGGGCGAAAAACTGTTTTTT	CASSTLPGQGEKLFF
many	TRBV9	TRBD1	TRBJ2-1	TGTGCCAGCAGCGTAGCGGGACAGGTGTTAAACAATGAGCAGTTCTTC	CASSVAGQVLNNEQFF
few	TRBV12-3/TRBV12-4	TRBD1	TRBJ1-1	TGTGCCAGCAGCCCACCACCGGGACAGGGTATAAGAACTGAAGCTTTCTTT	CASSPPPGQGIRTEAFF
few	TRBV28	TRBD2	TRBJ2-3	TGTGCCATCAAGCGGGAGGGCCAGGATACGCAGTATTTT	CAIKREGQDTQYF
few	TRBV6-1	TRBD2	TRBJ2-1	TGTGCCAGCAGTCCCGGACTAGCGGGAGTTCCGGGCAATGAGCAGTTCTTC	CASSPGLAGVPGNEQFF
few	TRBV6-2/TRBV6-3	TRBD2	TRBJ2-5	TGTGCCAGCAGTCCTATCCGACTAGCGGGAAAAGAGACCCAGTACTTC	CASSPIRLAGKETQYF
few	TRBV20-1	TRBD2	TRBJ2-3	TGCAGTGCTAGTGGGTCGGGGACTAGCATCGATACGCAGTATTTT	CSASGSGTSIDTQYF
.	TRBV25-1	TRBD1	TRBJ1-1	TGTGCCAGCAAGGGACAGGGGCAGAACACTGAAGCTTTCTTT	CASKGQGQNTEAFF
many	TRBV4-1	.	TRBJ2-7	TGCGCCAGCAGCCCCTCGCAGGGGACCTACGAGCAGTACTTC	CASSPSQGTYEQYF
.	TRBV15	.	TRBJ2-1	TGTGCCACCAGCAGAGATCCTCAGGGGTGGCAGTTCTTC	CATSRDPQGWQFF
once	TRBV27	.	TRBJ1-5	TGTGCCAGCAGTCCCCGAGGAGGGCTATTGGGCAATCAGCCCCAGCATTTT	CASSPRGGLLGNQPQHF
few	TRBV6-2/TRBV6-3	TRBD1	TRBJ2-1	TGTGCCAGCAGACCCCGGGACAGGAGTAGATCCTACAATGAGCAGTTCTTC	CASRPRDRSRSYNEQFF
.	TRBV19	TRBD1	TRBJ1-2	TGTGCCAGCGGTTGGGCTTCGGGACAGGGCGAGAATGGCTACACCTTC	CASGWASGQGENGYTF
.	TRBV7-2	TRBD1	TRBJ2-2	TGTGCCAGCAGCCCCAACCTGGACAGGGCAAGCACCGGGGAGCTGTTTTTT	CASSPNLDRASTGELFF
few	TRBV20-1	.	TRBJ2-5	TGCAGTGCTCATCGAGCAACCGGGAGCCGGGGAGAGACCCAGTACTTC	CSAHRATGSRGETQYF
few	TRBV20-1	TRBD1	TRBJ2-1	TGCAGTGCAGGACAGGGGGCGTTCAATGAGCAGTTCTTC	CSAGQGAFNEQFF
.	TRBV19	TRBD2	TRBJ2-1	TGTGCCAGTAGTGCAAGCGGGGGGGCTGGTGAGCAGTTCTTC	CASSASGGAGEQFF
many	TRBV3-1	.	TRBJ2-7	TGTGCCAGCAGCCAAGAGGGACGCGCCTACGAGCAGTACTTC	CASSQEGRAYEQYF
few	TRBV7-9	.	TRBJ2-3	TGTGCCAGCAGATCCGGGGTGGATACGCAGTATTTT	CASRSGVDTQYF
few	TRBV29-1	.	TRBJ2-7	TGCAGCGTTGATGGGGTCAAGGACGAGCAGTACTTC	CSVDGVKDEQYF
.	TRBV7-2	TRBD1	TRBJ2-7	TGTGCCAGCCGCCCCACCTTGGGACAGGGGGCTTACGAGCAGTACTTC	CASRPTLGQGAYEQYF